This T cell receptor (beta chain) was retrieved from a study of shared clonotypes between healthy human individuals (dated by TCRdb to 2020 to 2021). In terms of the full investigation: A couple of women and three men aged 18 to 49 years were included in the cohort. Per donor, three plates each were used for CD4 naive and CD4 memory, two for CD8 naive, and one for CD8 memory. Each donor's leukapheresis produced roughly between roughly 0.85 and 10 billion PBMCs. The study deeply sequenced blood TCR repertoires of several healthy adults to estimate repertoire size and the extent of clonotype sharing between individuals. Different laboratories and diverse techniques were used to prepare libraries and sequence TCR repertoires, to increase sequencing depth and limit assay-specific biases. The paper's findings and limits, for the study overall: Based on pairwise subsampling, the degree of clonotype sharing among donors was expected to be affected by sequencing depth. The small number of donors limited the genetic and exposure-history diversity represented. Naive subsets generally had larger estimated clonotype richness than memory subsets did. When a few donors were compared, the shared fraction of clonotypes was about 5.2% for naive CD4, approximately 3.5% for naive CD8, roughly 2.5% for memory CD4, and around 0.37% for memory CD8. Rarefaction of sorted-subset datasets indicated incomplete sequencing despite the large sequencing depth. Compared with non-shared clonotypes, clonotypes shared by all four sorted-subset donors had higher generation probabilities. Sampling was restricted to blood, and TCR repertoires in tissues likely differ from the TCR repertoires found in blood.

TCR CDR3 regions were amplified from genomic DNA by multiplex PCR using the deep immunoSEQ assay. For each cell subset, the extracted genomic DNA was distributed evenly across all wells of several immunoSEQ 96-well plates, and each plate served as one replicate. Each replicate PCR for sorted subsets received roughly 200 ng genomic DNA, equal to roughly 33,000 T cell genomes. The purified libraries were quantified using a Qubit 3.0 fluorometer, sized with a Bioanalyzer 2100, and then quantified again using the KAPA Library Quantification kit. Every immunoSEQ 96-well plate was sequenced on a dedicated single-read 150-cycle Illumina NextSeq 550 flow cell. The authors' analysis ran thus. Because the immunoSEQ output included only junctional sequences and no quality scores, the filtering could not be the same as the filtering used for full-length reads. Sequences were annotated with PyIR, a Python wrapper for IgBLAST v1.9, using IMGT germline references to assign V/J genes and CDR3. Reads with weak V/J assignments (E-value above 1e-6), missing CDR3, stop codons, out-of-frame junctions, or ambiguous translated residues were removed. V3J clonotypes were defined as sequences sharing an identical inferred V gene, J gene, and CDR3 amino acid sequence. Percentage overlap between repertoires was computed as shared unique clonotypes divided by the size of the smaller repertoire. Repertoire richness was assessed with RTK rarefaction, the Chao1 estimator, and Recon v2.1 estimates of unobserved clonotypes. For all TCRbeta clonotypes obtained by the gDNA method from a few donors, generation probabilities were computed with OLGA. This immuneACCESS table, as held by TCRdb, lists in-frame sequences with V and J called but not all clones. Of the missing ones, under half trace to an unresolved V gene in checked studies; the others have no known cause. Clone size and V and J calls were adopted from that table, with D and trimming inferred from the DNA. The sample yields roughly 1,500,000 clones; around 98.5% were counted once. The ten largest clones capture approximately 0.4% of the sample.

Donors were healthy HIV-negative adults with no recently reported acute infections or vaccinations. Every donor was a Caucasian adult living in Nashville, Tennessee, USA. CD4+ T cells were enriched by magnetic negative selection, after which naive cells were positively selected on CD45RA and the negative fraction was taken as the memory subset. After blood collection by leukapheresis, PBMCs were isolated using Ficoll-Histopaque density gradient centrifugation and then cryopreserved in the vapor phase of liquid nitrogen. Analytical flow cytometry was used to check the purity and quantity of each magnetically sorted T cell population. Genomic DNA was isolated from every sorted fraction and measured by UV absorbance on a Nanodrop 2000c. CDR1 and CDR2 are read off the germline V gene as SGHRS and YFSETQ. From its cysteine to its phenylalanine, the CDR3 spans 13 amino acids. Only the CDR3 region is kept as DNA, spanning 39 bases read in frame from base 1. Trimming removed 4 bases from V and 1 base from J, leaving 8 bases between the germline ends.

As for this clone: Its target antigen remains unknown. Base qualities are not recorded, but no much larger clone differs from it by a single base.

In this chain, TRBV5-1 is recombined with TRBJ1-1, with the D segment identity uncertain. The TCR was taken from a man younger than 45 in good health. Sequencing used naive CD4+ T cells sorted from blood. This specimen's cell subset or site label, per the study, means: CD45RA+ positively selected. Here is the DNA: TGCGCCAGCAGCCGGGGTACGAACACTGAAGCTTTCTTT. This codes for CASSRGTNTEAFF.